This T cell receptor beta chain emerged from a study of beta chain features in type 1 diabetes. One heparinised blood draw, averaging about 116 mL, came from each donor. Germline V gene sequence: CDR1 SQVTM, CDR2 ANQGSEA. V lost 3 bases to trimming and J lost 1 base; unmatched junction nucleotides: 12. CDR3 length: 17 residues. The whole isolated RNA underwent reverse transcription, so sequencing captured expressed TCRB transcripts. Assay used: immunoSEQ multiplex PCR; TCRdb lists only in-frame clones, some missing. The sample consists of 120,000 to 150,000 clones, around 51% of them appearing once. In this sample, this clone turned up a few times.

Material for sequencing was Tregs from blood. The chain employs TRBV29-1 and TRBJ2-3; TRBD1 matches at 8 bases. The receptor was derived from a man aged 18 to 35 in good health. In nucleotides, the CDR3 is TGCAGCGTTGACCGCGCTCAGGGGGCGCGAGGCACAGATACGCAGTATTTT. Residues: CSVDRAQGARGTDTQYF.